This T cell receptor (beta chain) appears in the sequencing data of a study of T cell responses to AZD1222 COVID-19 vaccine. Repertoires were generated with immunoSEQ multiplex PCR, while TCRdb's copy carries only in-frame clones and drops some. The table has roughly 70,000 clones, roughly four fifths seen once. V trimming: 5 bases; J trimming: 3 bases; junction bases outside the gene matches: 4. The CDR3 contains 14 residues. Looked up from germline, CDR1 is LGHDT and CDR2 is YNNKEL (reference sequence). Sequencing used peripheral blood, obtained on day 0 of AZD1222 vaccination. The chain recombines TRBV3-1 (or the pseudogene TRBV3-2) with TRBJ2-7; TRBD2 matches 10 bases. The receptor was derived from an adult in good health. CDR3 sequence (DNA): TGTGCCAGCAGCATCGGGACTAGCGACTACGAGCAGTACTTC. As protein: CASSIGTSDYEQYF.